One and the same sample provided the 3 T cell receptor beta chains below, sequenced in a study of shared clonotypes between healthy human individuals. This table comes from immunoSEQ multiplex PCR, and its TCRdb copy is limited to in-frame clones, with some not included. The sample yields approximately 2.5 million clones, more than 85% seen once. Sequencing used naive CD4+ T cells from PBMCs. Described subset: CD45RA+ positively selected. These receptors originate from a man younger than 35 in good health. Some clones in this sample may be carry-over from other donors' samples.

This clone was seen once. The chain carries TRBV2 and TRBJ2-3; the match to TRBD2 covers 8 bases. Germline V gene lookup returns CDR1 SNHLY and CDR2 FYNNEI. This CDR3 is 14 amino acids long. Trimming removed 5 bases from V and 2 bases from J; junction bases left unmatched: 3. CDR3 in amino acids: CASSPTSATDTQYF. CDR3 DNA: TGTGCCAGCAGTCCGACTAGCGCCACAGATACGCAGTATTTT.

The CDR3 region has the DNA TGTGCCAGCAGTCGACAGGGGGCGGAGGGAACTGAAGCTTTCTTT. This sequence encodes CASSRQGAEGTEAFF. The chain uses TRBV27 and TRBJ1-1; 10 nucleotides align to TRBD1. The CDR3 length is 15 residues. Germline trimming cut 5 bases from V and 5 bases from J; bases unmatched to any gene: 8. CDR1 is MNHEY, CDR2 SMNVEV, per germline (reference sequence).

The V and J genes are TRBV28 and TRBJ1-1, with D tentatively TRBD1 (6 bases). V dropped 10 bases and J dropped 3 bases, with 18 bases sitting between them. Germline V gene sequence: CDR1 MDHEN, CDR2 SYDVKM. The CDR3 contains 14 residues. The CDR3 bases are TGTGCCACTCTTAAAGGGGGTGCGGACACTGAAGCTTTCTTT. As protein: CATLKGGADTEAFF.